This T cell receptor (beta chain) was captured in a study of blood T cell repertoires in COVID-19. Study summary: The United States, Italy and Spain supplied acute and convalescent COVID-19 samples. PBMCs, B-cell-depleted T cells, or T cells provided the cDNA or gDNA that made up the material.

The CDR3 is 12 residues long. The germline CDR1 and CDR2 sequences are GTSNPN and SVGIG (reference sequence). Under the authors' procedure: The assay estimated nucleated cells by amplifying reference gene primers. TCRdb's table, derived via immunoSEQ multiplex PCR, lists solely in-frame clones and lacks some. V, J and clone size derive from that table, while D and trimming were established from the DNA sequence. This sample has 95,000 to 150,000 clones; under 90% occur once, and the top ten carry about 4.5%. This clone was seen only a few times. This clonotype was sampled from an older woman with acute or convalescent COVID-19. The chain combines TRBV30 with TRBJ1-2; D ambiguous. Material: peripheral blood. CDR3 sequence reads: CALAGWNYGYTF. For the CDR3, the DNA is TGTGCACTGGCAGGATGGAACTATGGCTACACCTTC.